Following are 26 T cell receptor beta chains from one sample sequenced in a study of tumor and adjacent non-tumor tissue in lung cancer. TCRbeta libraries were built with three rounds of nested PCR, modified from ARM-PCR. TCRdb itself ran the multiplex PCR reads through MiXCR, one entry per CDR3 protein. The data contain approximately 140,000 distinct CDR3 sequences, 60% to 70% of them singletons. This sample's RNA came from whole unsorted tissue. Specimen: lung tumor tissue. Receptors originate from a man in his 60s with small cell lung cancer.

V gene TRBV11-1 combines with J gene TRBJ2-7; D uncertain. This CDR3 comprises 12 residues. CDR1 and CDR2 (germline): SGHAT, FQDESV (reference sequence). Trimming shortened V by 7 bases and J by 6 bases, and 13 bases separated the two germline ends. CDR3 DNA sequence: TGTGCCAGCAACGGAGAGAGGCGCGAGCAGTACTTC. This sequence encodes CASNGERREQYF. The variable domain in full, with the rest retrieved from reference TRBV11-1 and TRBJ2-7, is EAEVAQSPRYKITEKSQAVAFWCDPISGHATLYWYRQILGQGPELLVQFQDESVVDDSQLPKDRFSAERLKGVDSTLKIQPAELGDSAMYLCASNGERREQYFGPGTRLTVT.

The sample holds one count of this clonotype. A much larger clone lies one base from this, so it may be a read error. The V gene is TRBV6-5, the J gene TRBJ2-3; D remains unclear. V lost 6 bases, J lost 2 bases, and 12 bases lay in between. Germline loops: CDR1 MNHEY, CDR2 SVGAGI. CDR3 size: 14 residues. The CDR3, as DNA: TGTGCCAGCAGAGTCGGTAGACTCACAGATACGCAGTATTTT. This translates into CASRVGRLTDTQYF.

About this clonotype itself: Sequence at one end of the junction differs from germline and may be a read error. This chain links TRBV11-2 with TRBJ2-7, with 13 nucleotides matching TRBD2. The CDR3 length is 16 residues. Germline values: CDR1 SGHAT, CDR2 FQNNGV. CDR3 residues: CASSPRGLAGFHEQYF. CDR3 in DNA: TGTGCCAGCAGCCCCCGGGGACTAGCGGGATTTCACGAGCAGTATTTC.

This sequence joins TRBV12-3 or TRBV12-4 and TRBJ2-1; D could derive from TRBD1 or TRBD2 (6 bases each). The CDR3 is made up of 13 amino acids. The germline V and J ends were trimmed by 8 bases and 5 bases, with 13 bases remaining between them. The CDR3 here is CASSSRGHNEQFF. CDR3 sequence (DNA): TGTGCCAGCTCATCCCGGGGGCACAATGAGCAGTTCTTC.

On this clonotype: With a much larger clone just one base away, this may be a read error. The chain carries TRBV10-3 and TRBJ2-3; no definite D call. CDR3 size: 13 residues. Trimming left V 2 bases short and J 3 bases short, with 6 bases between. CDR1 and CDR2 from the germline V gene are ENHRY and SYGVKD. The CDR3 region has the DNA TGTGCCATCAGTGAGCCCAGAACAGATACGCAGTATTTT. Translated: CAISEPRTDTQYF.

In its sample, this clonotype was seen a few times. The CDR3 DNA follows: TGCAGTGCACCGACAGGAGTGATGGGCTACACCTTC. As protein: CSAPTGVMGYTF. The J gene is TRBJ1-2, the V gene TRBV20-1; D possibly corresponds to TRBD1 (6 bases). Trimming took 6 bases from V and 8 from J, leaving 16 bases between them. CDR3 length: 12 amino acids. Germline CDR1 is DFQATT and CDR2 is SNEGSKA (reference sequence).

The sample holds many counts of this clonotype. J is TRBJ2-1 and V is TRBV20-1; no reliable D call. Trimming took off 3 bases at V and 5 bases at J, with 8 bases between the two ends. The CDR3 sequence is 12 residues long. Germline V gene data show CDR1 as DFQATT and CDR2 as SNEGSKA (reference sequence). DNA for the CDR3: TGCAGTGCTAGCCGAATGGACAATGAGCAGTTCTTC. This gives the protein CSASRMDNEQFF.

The rearrangement joins TRBV6-2 or TRBV6-3 to TRBJ1-2; tentative D call: TRBD1 (5 bases). This CDR3 contains 14 residues. V lost 9 bases, J lost 6 bases, and 20 bases lay in between. CDR1 and CDR2 from the germline V gene are MNHEY and SVGEGT. CDR3 sequence: CARIIGGIGDGYTF. The CDR3 DNA reads as TGTGCCAGAATCATAGGAGGCATAGGGGATGGCTACACCTTC.

Of note for this clonotype: A much bigger clone sits one base away, suggesting this may be a read error. The CDR3 ends on some other residue instead of the conserved phenylalanine or tryptophan, so this is likely a read error. The gene calls are TRBV6-1 and TRBJ1-2; D call uncertain. Trimming removed 0 bases at V and 7 bases at J, with 9 bases between. From germline, CDR1 is MNHNS and CDR2 SASEGT. The CDR3 contains 13 residues. CDR3 in amino acids: CASSEAAPSGYTI. The CDR3 region has the DNA TGTGCCAGCAGTGAAGCGGCCCCAAGTGGCTACACCATC.

The CDR3 nucleotides are TGTGCCATCAGTGGAAAGGGATGCCTTCGAAGAAAGTCCACAGATACGCAGTATTTT. Translating gives CAISGKGCLRRKSTDTQYF. J is TRBJ2-3 and V is TRBV10-3; D unclear. Germline V gene data show CDR1 as ENHRY and CDR2 as SYGVKD. V was trimmed by 4 bases and J by 2 bases, leaving 25 bases between them. This CDR3 region has 19 residues.

The chain carries TRBV6-6 and TRBJ2-7; D not certain. Germline V lookup: CDR1 MNHNY, CDR2 SVGAGI (reference sequence). This CDR3 comprises 14 residues. The CDR3 DNA reads as TGTACCAGCAGTCTTAGAGATTCTACGATCGAGCAGTACGTC. Protein product: CTSSLRDSTIEQYV.

This clonotype appeared once. One end of the junction fails to match germline, which may point to a read error. This CDR3 is CASSSLGATGETAAFF. For the CDR3, the DNA is TGTGCCAGCAGTTCTCTGGGTGCTACCGGCGAGACTGCAGCTTTCTTT. This rearrangement joins TRBV12-3 or TRBV12-4 to TRBJ1-1; no reliable D call. This CDR3 region has 16 residues.

Of note for this clonotype: At one end, the junction sequence differs from germline, possibly due to a read error. The CDR3 reads CSVEYLYDYTF. The CDR3 DNA is TGCAGTGTTGAATACTTGTATGACTACACCTTC. The chain links TRBV29-1 to TRBJ1-2; D gene unclear. The CDR3 spans 11 residues. CDR1 and CDR2 (germline): SQVTM, ANQGSEA. The variable domain in full, with the rest retrieved from reference TRBV29-1 and TRBJ1-2, is SAVISQKPSRDICQRGTSLTIQCQVDSQVTMMFWYRQQPGQSLTLIATANQGSEATYESGFVIDKFPISRPNLTFSTLTVSNMSPEDSSIYLCSVEYLYDYTFGSGTRLTVV.

Remarks on this clonotype: Because it lacks the conserved phenylalanine or tryptophan at the end, this CDR3 is likely a read error. V usage is TRBV18 and J usage is TRBJ1-1; no clear D gene. The germline CDR1 and CDR2 sequences are KGHSH and LQKENI. The germline V and J ends were trimmed by 8 bases and 1 base, with 11 bases remaining between them. This CDR3 has 13 residues. For the CDR3, the DNA is TGTGCCAGCACTGCCGGGCCGAACACTGAAGCTTTCTTG. It encodes CASTAGPNTEAFL.

To note about this clonotype: With a much larger clone just one base away, this may be a read error. The V gene is TRBV11-2, the J gene TRBJ2-7, with D unclear. The CDR3 totals 13 residues. The V and J ends lost 7 bases and 7 bases respectively, with 17 bases between them. Germline CDR1 SGHAT, CDR2 FQNNGV. Written as DNA, the CDR3 is TGTGCCAGCATCCTAGACCTACGACGGGAGCAGTACTTC. Its translation: CASILDLRREQYF.

As for this clonotype: The conserved phenylalanine or tryptophan is not found at the CDR3 terminus, so this likely reflects a read error. The chain couples TRBV25-1 to TRBJ2-7; D unclear. Between the trimmed V and J ends, which lost 3 bases and 0 bases, there was a span of 6 bases. The CDR3 runs 13 residues. Germline-derived CDR1 and CDR2 are MGHDK and SYGVNS. The CDR3 DNA is TGTGCCAGCAGTGACCCGAGCTCCTACGAGCAGTACCTC. Its protein product is CASSDPSSYEQYL.

With regard to this clonotype: Compared with germline, one end of the junction differs, possibly owing to a read error. This CDR3 reads CSARATGGRDAGTSGDYDEQFF. The DNA for the CDR3 is TGCAGTGCTAGAGCGACAGGGGGGAGAGACGCCGGGACTAGCGGGGACTACGATGAGCAGTTCTTC. The genes are TRBV20-1 and TRBJ2-1, with 13 bases identical to TRBD2. In germline, CDR1 is DFQATT, CDR2 SNEGSKA (reference sequence). This CDR3 region has 22 residues.

A remark on this clonotype: An end of the junction does not agree with germline; a read error may underlie this. The chain has TRBV6-5 and TRBJ2-1; 8 nucleotides match TRBD2. CDR1 MNHEY and CDR2 SVGAGI come from the germline V gene. This CDR3 spans 17 amino acids. This CDR3 is CASSYSPSGLSYNEQYF. The CDR3 coding sequence is TGTGCCAGCAGTTACTCGCCTAGCGGGCTTTCCTACAATGAGCAGTACTTT.

CDR3 DNA: TGTGCCAGCAGTTACGCCCGGTTGGCTAGGCCCCCCTACGAGCAGTACTTC. Translated: CASSYARLARPPYEQYF. The chain is built from TRBV6-6 and TRBJ2-7, with D uncertain. The CDR3 loop spans 17 amino acids. From germline, CDR1 is MNHNY and CDR2 SVGAGI (reference sequence). Trimming removed 2 bases at V and 2 bases at J, with 19 bases between.

This clonotype was recorded a few times. V gene TRBV20-1 combines with J gene TRBJ1-5, with D possibly being TRBD1 (5 bases). Trimming took 5 bases from V and 6 from J, leaving 17 bases between them. This CDR3 has 14 amino acids. CDR1 is DFQATT, CDR2 SNEGSKA, per germline (reference sequence). The CDR3, as DNA: TGCAGTGCTGCACGGGGGACCCATGGTCAGCCCCAGCATTTT. Translation gives CSAARGTHGQPQHF.

A remark on this clonotype: Mismatch with germline at one junction end may stem from a read error. This rearrangement joins TRBV20-1 to TRBJ1-1; the D is unclear. CDR1 and CDR2 (germline): DFQATT, SNEGSKA (reference sequence). This CDR3 comprises 12 residues. The CDR3 here is CRARAPPREAFF. The CDR3 DNA reads as TGCAGAGCTAGAGCCCCCCCCCGGGAAGCTTTCTTT.

The table lists this clonotype with a few counts. The J gene is TRBJ2-1, the V gene TRBV28; tentative D call: TRBD2 (6 bases). CDR3 size: 13 residues. CDR1 is MDHEN and CDR2 is SYDVKM in the germline V gene. V was cut by 6 bases and J by 6 bases, with 12 bases left in between. The CDR3 reads CASSPGTPNEQFF. In nucleotides, the CDR3 is TGTGCCAGCAGCCCCGGGACTCCCAATGAGCAGTTCTTC.

This clonotype was observed a handful of times. V usage is TRBV2 and J usage is TRBJ2-1, with no clear D. The germline V gene encodes CDR1 SNHLY and CDR2 FYNNEI. Trimming pared 6 bases from V and 7 bases from J, leaving 19 bases between. The CDR3 has 15 amino acids. CDR3 coding DNA: TGTGCCAGCAGCCCCCCGAAACAGTCGGGTAATGAGCAGTTCTTC. This translates into CASSPPKQSGNEQFF.

Concerning this clonotype itself: Since a much larger clone is just one base distant, this may be a read error. The rearrangement joins TRBV6-1 to TRBJ2-3; tentative D call: TRBD2 (6 bases). The CDR3 sequence is 14 residues long. Germline CDR1 is MNHNS and CDR2 is SASEGT. V lost 4 bases and J 8 bases, leaving 16 bases between the germline ends. CDR3 amino acids: CASSASSSVGTQYF. CDR3 nucleotide sequence: TGTGCCAGCAGTGCGTCTTCTAGCGTGGGTACGCAGTATTTT.

The chain couples TRBV4-1 to TRBJ1-2; TRBD1 aligns across 11 bases. Germline V lookup: CDR1 MGHRA, CDR2 YSYEKL. The CDR3 loop spans 15 amino acids. The CDR3 sequence: CEISPGGQGAGGYTF. The CDR3 DNA sequence: TGCGAGATCAGCCCAGGAGGACAGGGGGCGGGTGGCTACACCTTC.

In its sample, this clonotype was seen a few times. The chain is built from TRBV5-4 and TRBJ2-1; 7 nucleotides line up with TRBD2. Trimming took 0 bases from V and 7 from J; bases not matched to a gene: 10. CDR3 length equals 16 residues. From germline, CDR1 is SGHNT and CDR2 YYREEE (reference sequence). CDR3 sequence (DNA): TGTGCCAGCAGCTTGGCCCAGGGCGGGAGTCAGAATGAGCAGTTCTTC. It yields the protein CASSLAQGGSQNEQFF.